This T cell receptor beta chain comes out of a study of blood T cell repertoires in COVID-19. Study-level information: Acute and convalescent COVID-19 specimens originated in the United States, Italy and Spain.

Some clones are missing from TCRdb's copy, which holds only in-frame ones; the method was immunoSEQ multiplex PCR. The table records some 130,000 clones, over 75% of them present only once. From germline, CDR1 is MGHDK and CDR2 SYGVNS. There are 14 residues in the CDR3. After removal of 5 bases from V and 6 bases from J, the junction contained 2 bases not matched to a gene. The genes are TRBV25-1 and TRBJ2-4; 12 bases line up with TRBD2. The TCR originated in a woman aged 55-69 years with acute or convalescent COVID-19. Specimen: peripheral blood. In DNA form, the CDR3 reads TGTGCCAGCAGTTCTAGCGGGAGGGGAAACATTCAGTACTTC. Translating gives CASSSSGRGNIQYF.